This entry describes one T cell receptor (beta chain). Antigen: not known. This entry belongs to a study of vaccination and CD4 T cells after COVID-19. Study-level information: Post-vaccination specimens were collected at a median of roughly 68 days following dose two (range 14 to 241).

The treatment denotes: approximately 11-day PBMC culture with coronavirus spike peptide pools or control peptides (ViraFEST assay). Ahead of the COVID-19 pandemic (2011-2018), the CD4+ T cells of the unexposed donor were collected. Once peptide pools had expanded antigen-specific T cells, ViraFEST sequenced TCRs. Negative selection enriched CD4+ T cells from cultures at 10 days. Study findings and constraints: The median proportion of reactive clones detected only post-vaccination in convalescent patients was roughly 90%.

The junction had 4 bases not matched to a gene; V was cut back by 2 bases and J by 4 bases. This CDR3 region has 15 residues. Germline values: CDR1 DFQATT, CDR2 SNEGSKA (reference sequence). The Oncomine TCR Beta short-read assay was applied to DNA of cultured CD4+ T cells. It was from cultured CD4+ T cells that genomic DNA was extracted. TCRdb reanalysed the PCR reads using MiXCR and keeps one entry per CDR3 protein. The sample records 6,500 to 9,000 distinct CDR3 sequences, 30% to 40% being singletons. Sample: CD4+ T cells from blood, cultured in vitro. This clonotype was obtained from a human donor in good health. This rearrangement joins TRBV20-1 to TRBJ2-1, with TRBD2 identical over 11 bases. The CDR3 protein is CSARPGTSGYNEQFF. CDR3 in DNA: TGCAGTGCTAGACCCGGGACTAGCGGTTACAATGAGCAGTTCTTC.